This TCR beta chain is drawn from a study of OX40 agonist ivuxolimab in advanced cancers. Germline trimming cut 3 bases from V and 2 bases from J; bases unmatched to any gene: 3. The CDR3 contains 16 residues. In germline, CDR1 is SGDLS, CDR2 YYNGEE. Study-level findings and limits: Among the least clonally expanded were partial responders at 0.1-3.0 mg/kg. Expanded clones tended on average to be more numerous among CD8+ T cells than CD4+.

This clone has more than one count but fewer than ten. Its target is not known. Here immunoSEQ multiplex PCR was the method, and the copy in TCRdb shows in-frame clones only, minus some. The sample contains about 76,000 clones, over 75% of which appear only once. The TCR comes from an adult with an advanced solid tumor such as melanoma, head and neck, liver or kidney cancer. The rearrangement uses TRBV9 and TRBJ2-5; 14 positions agree with TRBD2. This material consisted of CD4+ or CD8+ T cells sorted from blood, taken in a trial of the OX40 agonist ivuxolimab. In DNA form, the CDR3 reads TGTGCCAGCAGCGCCAGGACTAGCGGGGGGCAAGAGACCCAGTACTTC. Residues: CASSARTSGGQETQYF.